The clone carrying this TCR beta chain has ten or more counts. Its cognate antigen is unknown. Described time point: patch test 2, 6 weeks after DPC sensitization. Treatment here: therapeutic diphenylcyclopropenone sensitization with weekly scalp DPC. This CDR3 is built from 15 residues. The germline gives CDR1 LGHDT, CDR2 YNNKEL (reference sequence). Trimming took 1 base from V and 7 from J; bases not matched to a gene: 8. This specimen comes from a study of human T cells and chemical hapten exposure. Study information: Subjects had 2% DPC placed on roughly 2 cm by roughly 2 cm of upper inner arm skin for sensitization. 0.01% DPC was applied to the upper back in patch tests, which were read at 6 days. Small differences in pooled library volume mainly drove the variation in TCR yields per sample.

Overall study results and limits: With alopecia, donors may have immune responses unlike healthy people's.

One entry per CDR3 protein, called by TCRdb with MiXCR from the RACE reads. The table has about 110,000 distinct CDR3 sequences, about a tenth seen once; the top ten hold more than 3%. Specimen: whole blood, collected in connection with sensitization to the hapten diphenylcyclopropenone (DPC). The V gene is TRBV3-1, the J gene TRBJ2-7; TRBD2 agrees at 9 bases. This clonotype was obtained from a woman aged 40 to 50 with alopecia areata. Some clones in this sample may be carry-over from other donors' samples. This CDR3 is CASSQGERGAREQYF. CDR3 coding DNA: TGTGCCAGCAGCCAAGGAGAGCGGGGGGCCAGGGAGCAGTACTTC.